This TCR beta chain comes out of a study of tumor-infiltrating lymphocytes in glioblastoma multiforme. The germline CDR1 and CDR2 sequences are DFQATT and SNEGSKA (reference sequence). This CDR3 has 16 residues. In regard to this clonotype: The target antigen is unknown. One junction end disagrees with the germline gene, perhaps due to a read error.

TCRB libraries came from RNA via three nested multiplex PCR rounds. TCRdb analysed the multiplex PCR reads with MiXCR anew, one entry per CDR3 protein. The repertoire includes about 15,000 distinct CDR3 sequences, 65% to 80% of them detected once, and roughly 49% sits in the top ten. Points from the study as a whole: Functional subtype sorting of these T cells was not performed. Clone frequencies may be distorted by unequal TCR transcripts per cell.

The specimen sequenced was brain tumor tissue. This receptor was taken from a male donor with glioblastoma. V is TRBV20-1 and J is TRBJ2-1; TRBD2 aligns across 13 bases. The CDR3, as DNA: TGCGGTGCTAGTCGATCGGGACTAGCGGGAATGAAAGAGCAGTTCTTC. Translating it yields CGASRSGLAGMKEQFF.